This T cell receptor (beta chain) derives from a study of beta chain features in type 1 diabetes (dated by TCRdb to between 2017 and 2018). Regarding the research as a whole: No differences in mean age, gender distribution, total cell number or subset yield were found between patients and healthy donors. A total of roughly 98,000,000 sorted cells were examined across all samples, and a strong correlation was observed between cell number per subset and RNA yield. In the study, TCRB repertoires of sorted circulating CD4+ T cell subsets from recently diagnosed type 1 diabetes patients were compared with those of matched healthy donors. Regulatory and stem cell-like memory subsets were obtained from only 8 patients and roughly 8 healthy donors, while naive and central memory subsets were obtained from all 28 donors.

Broad study findings and their caveats: Naive, central memory and regulatory TCRB repertoires appeared to be more alike among patients than among healthy donors. Type 1 diabetes patients showed a moderate but significant shortening of TCRB CDR3 length in all four CD4+ subsets. Because cDNA was sequenced instead of genomic DNA, activated cells with high expression could be over-represented, although the groups did not differ in activation or CD3 levels. At VDJ recombination sites, type 1 diabetes patients had fewer insertions and more deleted nucleotides, which implies abnormalities in thymic rearrangement. Because small numbers of individuals were included in the HLA sub-analyses, any influence of HLA type on TCRB rearrangement was left unresolved. PCR may preferentially amplify shorter templates, but because patient and control samples were amplified and corrected together, any resulting skew would affect both groups equally.

All of the isolated RNA was reverse transcribed with the High Capacity cDNA Reverse Transcription Kit, so expressed TCRB transcripts were sequenced. Naive, central memory and regulatory T cell samples underwent deep immunoSEQ sequencing, averaging roughly 3.5 million total reads per sample. Sorted cells were lysed in RLT buffer, and RNA was extracted using DNase-treated RNeasy Micro or Mini kits according to cell number. To prevent cross-contamination, each cell subset was processed individually, whereas patient and healthy donor samples were processed jointly. TCRB sequences were amplified from cDNA with the immunoSEQ multiplex PCR, producing 87-bp fragments spanning the CDR3 region. The amplicons were sequenced using the Illumina HiSeq platform. Per the authors' processing: PCR bias was corrected computationally using synthetic template baselines, and reads within Hamming distance 2 were collapsed, with unmergeable singletons discarded. Reads were aligned against IMGT so that V, D and J genes, CDR3 length and insertions or deletions at six rearrangement sites could be assigned. Clonotype counts were normalized to sorted cell number within each subset before computing true diversity and Gini coefficients with the tcR R package. Repertoire sharing was quantified using the overlap coefficient calculated on TCRB nucleotide sequences. As a proxy for the pre-selection repertoire, out-of-frame TCRB sequences from naive cells were analyzed. The clones in this table, taken by TCRdb from immuneACCESS, are in-frame only. Not every clone is retained; where verified, under half of the shortfall comes from an unresolved V gene, and the cause of the rest is unknown. V and J calls and clone size follow that table, whereas D and trimming were derived from the DNA. Present in this sample are some 900,000 clones, roughly a sixth of which were seen just once. The top ten constitute 0.02% to 0.025% of the sample.

Each donor gave one peripheral blood draw, averaging approximately 120 mL, which was collected into heparinised tubes. Naive, central memory, regulatory and stem cell-like memory CD4+ T cells were sorted on a BD FACSAria II using a panel including CD45RO, CCR7, CD25, CD127, CD95 and CD27. All sorted populations exceeded 95% purity. PBMCs were isolated right away by Lymphoprep density gradient centrifugation and were stained directly, without culture. To minimize batch effects, samples were stained and sorted in pairs, one healthy donor with one patient per experiment. Sequences SGDLS (CDR1) and YYNGEE (CDR2) are obtained from the germline V gene. Reading from cysteine to phenylalanine, the CDR3 counts 16 amino acids. Just CDR3 DNA is preserved here, 48 bases in frame from base 1. The junction shows trimming of 4 bases on V and 5 bases on J, and the gene matches do not reach 12 bases of it. As regards this clone: Its antigen is still unknown. No much larger clonotype is one base removed from it; base qualities were not supplied.

The rearrangement joined TRBV9 to TRBJ2-1, with 7 junctional bases fitting TRBD1. The sample taken for sequencing was naive CD4+ T cells from blood. The intended sense of this specimen's cell subset or site label: true naive CD4+ T cells. The source is a woman aged 18-29 years in good health. The CDR3 reads as follows: CASSPVPGQINNEQFF. The sequenced DNA is TGTGCCAGCAGCCCAGTTCCGGGACAGATCAACAATGAGCAGTTCTTC.